The 9 T cell receptor beta chains reported below all come from one sample, sequenced in a study of PD-1 and CTLA-4 blockade in melanoma. Clones were read by immunoSEQ multiplex PCR, and TCRdb kept only the in-frame ones, dropping some. The profile covers about 31,000 clones, with approximately 90% appearing a single time and roughly 7% taken by the ten largest. Here the sequenced sample was CD8+ T cells from peripheral blood, taken from a patient given anti-PD-1 treatment. Source of these receptors: a human donor with melanoma.

The chain couples TRBV29-1 to TRBJ1-1, with unresolved D. The CDR3 runs 15 residues. Germline V gene sequence: CDR1 SQVTM, CDR2 ANQGSEA. V gave up 0 bases and J gave up 1 base, with 12 bases separating them. As DNA, the CDR3 is TGCAGCGTTGAAGATGGTCTGATCTCGAACACTGAAGCTTTCTTT. Its protein is CSVEDGLISNTEAFF.

The chain combines TRBV30 with TRBJ2-7, with D hard to call. Germline CDR1 reads GTSNPN; CDR2 reads SVGIG (reference sequence). V lost 1 base to trimming and J lost 1 base, with 14 bases between them. The CDR3 is made up of 15 amino acids. This CDR3 is CAWSAPPHGSYEQYF. The CDR3 nucleotides read TGTGCCTGGAGTGCCCCCCCCCACGGTTCCTACGAGCAGTACTTC. Full variable domain (missing parts from reference TRBV30 and TRBJ2-7): SQTIHQWPATLVQPVGSPLSLECTVEGTSNPNLYWYRQAAGRGLQLLFYSVGIGQISSEVPQNLSASRPQDRQFILSSKKLLLSDSGFYLCAWSAPPHGSYEQYFGPGTRLTVT.

V and J are TRBV28 and TRBJ2-3; tentative D call: TRBD2 (7 bases). The CDR3 sequence is 16 residues long. Germline values: CDR1 MDHEN, CDR2 SYDVKM. Trimming took off 6 bases at V and 2 bases at J, with 18 bases between the two ends. For the CDR3, the DNA is TGTGCCAGCAGGGTTCTGGAGGGGGGGTTCACAGATACGCAGTATTTT. Residues: CASRVLEGGFTDTQYF.

The rearrangement uses TRBV28 and TRBJ2-7; the D is unclear. The CDR3 sequence is 14 residues long. V gave up 5 bases and J gave up 2 bases, with 13 bases separating them. Germline CDR1 is MDHEN and CDR2 is SYDVKM. As DNA, the CDR3 is TGTGCCAGCAGTCCCGCCGACGTTGCCTACGAGCAGTACTTC. It codes for CASSPADVAYEQYF. The whole variable domain, remainder taken from reference TRBV28 and TRBJ2-7, is DVKVTQSSRYLVKRTGEKVFLECVQDMDHENMFWYRQDPGLGLRLIYFSYDVKMKEKGDIPEGYSVSREKKERFSLILESASTNQTSMYLCASSPADVAYEQYFGPGTRLTVT.

This chain connects TRBV2 to TRBJ2-7, with D possibly TRBD1 on 6 matching bases. The CDR3 has 16 residues. V gave up 4 bases and J gave up 1 base, with 17 bases separating them. Germline CDR1 is SNHLY and CDR2 is FYNNEI. CDR3 residues: CASSARTEKISYEQYF. The CDR3 DNA sequence: TGTGCCAGCAGTGCCAGGACAGAAAAGATTTCCTACGAGCAGTACTTC.

The CDR3 loop reads CASSLGTVNNEQFF. DNA of the CDR3: TGTGCCAGCAGCTTAGGAACGGTAAACAATGAGCAGTTCTTC. This chain uses TRBV5-6 with TRBJ2-1; no clear D gene. Trimming cost V 2 bases and J 5 bases, with 11 bases left between them. This CDR3 comprises 14 residues. CDR1 is SGHDT and CDR2 is YYEEEE in the germline V gene.

The chain combines TRBV27 with TRBJ1-1, with a possible D match to TRBD1 (5 bases). The CDR3 has 12 residues. The germline V gene has CDR1 MNHEY and CDR2 SMNVEV (reference sequence). Trimming took 5 bases from V and 6 from J, leaving 10 bases between them. The CDR3, as DNA: TGTGCCAGCAGTGCAGGGTTATCTGAAGCTTTCTTT. It encodes CASSAGLSEAFF.

This clone turned up a few times. The chain joins TRBV7-9 to TRBJ1-1; 8 bases map to TRBD1. Trimming removed 4 bases from V and 8 bases from J; junction bases left unmatched: 3. The germline gives CDR1 SEHNR, CDR2 FQNEAQ (reference sequence). The CDR3 sequence is 12 residues long. The chain's CDR3 is CASSWGTGEAFF. CDR3 sequence (DNA): TGTGCCAGCAGCTGGGGGACAGGCGAAGCTTTCTTT. Using reference TRBV7-9 and TRBJ1-1 for the parts outside the CDR3, the full variable domain is DTGVSQNPRHKITKRGQNVTFRCDPISEHNRLYWYRQTLGQGPEFLTYFQNEAQLEKSRLLSDRFSAERPKGSFSTLEIQRTEQGDSAMYLCASSWGTGEAFFGQGTRLTVV.

The genes are TRBV7-9 and TRBJ1-1; D is possibly TRBD1 (5 bases). Germline V gene data show CDR1 as SEHNR and CDR2 as FQNEAQ (reference sequence). CDR3 length: 13 amino acids. Deletions cut 5 bases from V and 6 bases from J, with 13 bases between. This CDR3 reads CASSPVGDAEAFF. CDR3 DNA sequence: TGTGCCAGCAGCCCTGTCGGGGACGCTGAAGCTTTCTTT.